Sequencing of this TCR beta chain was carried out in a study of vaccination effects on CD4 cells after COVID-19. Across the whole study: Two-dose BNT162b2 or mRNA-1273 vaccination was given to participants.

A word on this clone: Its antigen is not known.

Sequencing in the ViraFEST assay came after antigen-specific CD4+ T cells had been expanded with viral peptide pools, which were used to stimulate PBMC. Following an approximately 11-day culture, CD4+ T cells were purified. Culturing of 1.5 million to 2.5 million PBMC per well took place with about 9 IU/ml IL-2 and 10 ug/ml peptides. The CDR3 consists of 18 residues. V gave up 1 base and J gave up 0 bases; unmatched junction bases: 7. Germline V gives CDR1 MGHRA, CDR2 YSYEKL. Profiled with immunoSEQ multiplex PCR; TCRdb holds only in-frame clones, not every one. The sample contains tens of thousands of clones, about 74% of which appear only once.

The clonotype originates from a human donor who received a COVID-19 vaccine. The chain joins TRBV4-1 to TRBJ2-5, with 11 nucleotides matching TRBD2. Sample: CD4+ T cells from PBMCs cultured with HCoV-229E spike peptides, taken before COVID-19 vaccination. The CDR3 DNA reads TGCGCCAGCAGCCAAGGGGCGCTAGCGGGGGGTTACCAAGAGACCCAGTACTTC. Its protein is CASSQGALAGGYQETQYF.